This T cell receptor (beta chain) was recorded in a study of tumor and adjacent non-tumor tissue in lung cancer. This sample's RNA came from whole unsorted tissue. A modified ARM-PCR protocol with three rounds of nested PCR amplified TCRbeta. Each CDR3 protein is one row after TCRdb ran MiXCR on the multiplex PCR reads. Of 60,000 to 90,000 distinct CDR3 sequences in the sample, around four fifths were seen once. On this clonotype: Mismatch with germline at one junction end may stem from a read error.

Germline V CDR1 and CDR2: SGHAT, FQNNGV. CDR3 length equals 13 residues. Sequencing used lung tumor tissue. This rearrangement joins TRBV11-2 to TRBJ2-3; 8 bases line up with TRBD1. The clonotype originates from a woman aged 45-65 years with non-small cell lung cancer. The CDR3 DNA is TGTTCCATCAGCTTAGACAGGGGAGATACACAGTATTTT. Its translation is CSISLDRGDTQYF.